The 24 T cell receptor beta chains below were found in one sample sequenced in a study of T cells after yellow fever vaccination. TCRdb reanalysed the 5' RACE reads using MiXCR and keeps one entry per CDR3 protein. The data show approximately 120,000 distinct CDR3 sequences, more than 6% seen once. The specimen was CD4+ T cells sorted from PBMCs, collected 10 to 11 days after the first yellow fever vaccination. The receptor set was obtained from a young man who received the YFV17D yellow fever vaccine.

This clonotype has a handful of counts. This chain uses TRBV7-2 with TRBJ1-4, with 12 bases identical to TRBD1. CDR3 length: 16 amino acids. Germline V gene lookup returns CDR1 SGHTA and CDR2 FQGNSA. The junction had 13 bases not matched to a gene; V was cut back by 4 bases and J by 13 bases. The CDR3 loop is CASSWNPGQGARGLFF. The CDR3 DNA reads TGTGCCAGCAGCTGGAACCCGGGACAGGGGGCTCGGGGACTGTTTTTT.

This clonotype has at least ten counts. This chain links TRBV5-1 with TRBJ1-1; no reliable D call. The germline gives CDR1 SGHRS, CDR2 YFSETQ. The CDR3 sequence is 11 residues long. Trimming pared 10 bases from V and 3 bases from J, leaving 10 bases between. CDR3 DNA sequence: TGCGCCGACACGACCTACACTGAAGCTTTCTTT. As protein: CADTTYTEAFF.

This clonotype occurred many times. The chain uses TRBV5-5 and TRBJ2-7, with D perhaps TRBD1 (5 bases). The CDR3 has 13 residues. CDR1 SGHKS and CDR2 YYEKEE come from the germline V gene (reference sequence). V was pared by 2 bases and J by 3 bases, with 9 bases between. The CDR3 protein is CASSLTGDYEQYV. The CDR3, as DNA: TGTGCCAGCAGCTTAACAGGAGACTACGAGCAGTACGTC.

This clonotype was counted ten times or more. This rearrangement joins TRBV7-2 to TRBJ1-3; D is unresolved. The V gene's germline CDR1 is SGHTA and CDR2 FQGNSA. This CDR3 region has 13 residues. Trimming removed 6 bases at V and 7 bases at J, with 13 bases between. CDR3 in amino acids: CASRRETGNTIYF. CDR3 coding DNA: TGTGCCAGCAGACGGGAGACGGGGAACACCATATATTTT.

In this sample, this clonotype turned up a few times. This chain's CDR3 is CASSYSQGQVDGYTF. Here the CDR3 DNA reads TGTGCCAGCAGTTACTCACAGGGACAGGTAGATGGCTACACCTTC. V usage is TRBV6-5 and J usage is TRBJ1-2; 8 nucleotides agree with TRBD1. Losses at the gene ends were 0 bases for V and 6 bases for J; bases not matched to a gene: 6. Germline V lookup: CDR1 MNHEY, CDR2 SVGAGI. This CDR3 has 15 amino acids.

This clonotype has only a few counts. The DNA for the CDR3 is TGTGCCAGCAGCTTAGCTTCGACTCAGCCCCAGCATTTT. Protein product: CASSLASTQPQHF. This chain joins TRBV7-2 and TRBJ1-5; D uncertain. Trimming removed 0 bases from V and 6 bases from J, with 6 bases in between. In germline, CDR1 is SGHTA, CDR2 FQGNSA. The CDR3 totals 13 residues.

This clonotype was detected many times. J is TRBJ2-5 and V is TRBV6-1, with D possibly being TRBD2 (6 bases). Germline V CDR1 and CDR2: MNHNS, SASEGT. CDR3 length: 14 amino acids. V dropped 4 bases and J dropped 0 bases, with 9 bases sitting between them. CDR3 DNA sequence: TGTGCCAGCAGTGTTGGGACTTACCAAGAGACCCAGTACTTC. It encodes CASSVGTYQETQYF.

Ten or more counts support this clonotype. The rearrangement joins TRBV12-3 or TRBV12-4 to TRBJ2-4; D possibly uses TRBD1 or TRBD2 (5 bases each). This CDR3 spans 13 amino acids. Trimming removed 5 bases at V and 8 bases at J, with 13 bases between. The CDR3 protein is CASSQLRGDIQYF. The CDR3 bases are TGTGCCAGCAGTCAACTCCGAGGGGACATTCAGTACTTC.

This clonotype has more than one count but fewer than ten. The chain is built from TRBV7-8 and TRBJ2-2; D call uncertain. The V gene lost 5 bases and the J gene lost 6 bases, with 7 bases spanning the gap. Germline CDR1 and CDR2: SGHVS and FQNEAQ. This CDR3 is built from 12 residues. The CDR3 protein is CASSTYSGELFF. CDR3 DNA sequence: TGTGCCAGCAGCACATACTCCGGGGAGCTGTTTTTT.

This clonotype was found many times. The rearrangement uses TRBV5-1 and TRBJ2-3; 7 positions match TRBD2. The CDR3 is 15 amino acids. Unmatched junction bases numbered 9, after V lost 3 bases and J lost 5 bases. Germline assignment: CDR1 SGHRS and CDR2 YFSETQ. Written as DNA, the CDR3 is TGCGCCAGCAGCTCCCTCGGGGGGTCCGGAGATACGCAGTATTTT. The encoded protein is CASSSLGGSGDTQYF.

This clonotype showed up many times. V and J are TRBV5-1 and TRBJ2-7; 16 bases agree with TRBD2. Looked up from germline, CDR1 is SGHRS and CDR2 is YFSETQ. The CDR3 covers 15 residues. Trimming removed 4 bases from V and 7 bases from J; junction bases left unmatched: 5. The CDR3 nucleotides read TGCGCCAGCAGCCCGGCGGGACTAGCGGGAGGGGAGCAGTACTTC. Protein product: CASSPAGLAGGEQYF.

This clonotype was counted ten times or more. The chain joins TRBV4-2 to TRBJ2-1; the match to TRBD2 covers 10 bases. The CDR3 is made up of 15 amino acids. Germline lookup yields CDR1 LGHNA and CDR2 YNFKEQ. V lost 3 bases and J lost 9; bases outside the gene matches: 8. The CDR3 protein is CASSQERGGGGEQFF. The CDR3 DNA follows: TGTGCCAGCAGCCAGGAGCGGGGGGGAGGGGGTGAGCAGTTCTTC.

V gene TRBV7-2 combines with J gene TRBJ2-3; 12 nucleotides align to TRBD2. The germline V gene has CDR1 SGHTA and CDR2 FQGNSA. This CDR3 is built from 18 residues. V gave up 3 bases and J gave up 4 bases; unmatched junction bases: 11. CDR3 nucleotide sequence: TGTGCCAGCAGCTTTCCCTCCGGGACTAGCGGGTCCGCAGATACGCAGTATTTT. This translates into CASSFPSGTSGSADTQYF.

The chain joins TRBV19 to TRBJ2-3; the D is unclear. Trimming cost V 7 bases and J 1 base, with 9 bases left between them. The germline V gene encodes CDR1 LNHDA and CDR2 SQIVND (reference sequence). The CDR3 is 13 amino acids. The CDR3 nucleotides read TGTGCCAGTAAAGCGACCGGCACAGATACGCAGTATTTT. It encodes CASKATGTDTQYF.

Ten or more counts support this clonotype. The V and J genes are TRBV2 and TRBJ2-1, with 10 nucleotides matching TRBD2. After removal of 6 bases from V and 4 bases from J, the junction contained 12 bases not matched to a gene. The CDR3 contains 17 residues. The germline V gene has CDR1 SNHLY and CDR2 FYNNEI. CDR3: CASSGGPSGGSYNEQFF. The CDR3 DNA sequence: TGTGCCAGCAGCGGAGGGCCTAGCGGGGGATCTTACAATGAGCAGTTCTTC.

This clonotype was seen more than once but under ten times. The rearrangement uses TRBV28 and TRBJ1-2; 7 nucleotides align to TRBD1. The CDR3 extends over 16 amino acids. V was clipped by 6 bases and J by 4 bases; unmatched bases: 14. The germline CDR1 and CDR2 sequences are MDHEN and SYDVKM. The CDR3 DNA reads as TGTGCCAGCAGGCCTCACTACAGGGGACTAGGCTATGGCTACACCTTC. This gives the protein CASRPHYRGLGYGYTF.

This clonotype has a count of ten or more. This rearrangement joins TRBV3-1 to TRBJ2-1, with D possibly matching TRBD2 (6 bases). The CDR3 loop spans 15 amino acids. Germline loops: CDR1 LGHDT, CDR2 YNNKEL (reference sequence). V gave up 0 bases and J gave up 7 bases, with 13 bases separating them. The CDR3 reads CASSQDRVSGNEQFF. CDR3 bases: TGTGCCAGCAGCCAAGATCGGGTTAGCGGTAATGAGCAGTTCTTC.

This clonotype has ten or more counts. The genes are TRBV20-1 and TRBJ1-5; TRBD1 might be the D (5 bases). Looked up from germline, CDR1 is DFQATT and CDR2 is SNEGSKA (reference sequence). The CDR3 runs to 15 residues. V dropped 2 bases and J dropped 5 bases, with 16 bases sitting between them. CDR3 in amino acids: CSARPPGRVDQPQHF. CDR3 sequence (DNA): TGCAGTGCTAGACCTCCGGGACGGGTTGATCAGCCCCAGCATTTT.

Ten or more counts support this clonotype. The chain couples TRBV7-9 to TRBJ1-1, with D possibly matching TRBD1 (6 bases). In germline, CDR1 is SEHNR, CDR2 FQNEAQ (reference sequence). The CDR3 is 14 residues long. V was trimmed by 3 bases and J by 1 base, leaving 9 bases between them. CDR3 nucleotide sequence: TGTGCCAGCAGCTTTAACAGGGAGAACACTGAAGCTTTCTTT. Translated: CASSFNRENTEAFF.

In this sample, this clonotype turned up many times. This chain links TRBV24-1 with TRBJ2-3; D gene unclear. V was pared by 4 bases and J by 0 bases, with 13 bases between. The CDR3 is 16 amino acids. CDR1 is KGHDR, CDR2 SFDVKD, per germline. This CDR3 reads CATSEAGTSSTDTQYF. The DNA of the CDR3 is TGTGCCACCAGTGAAGCCGGAACCTCTAGCACAGATACGCAGTATTTT.

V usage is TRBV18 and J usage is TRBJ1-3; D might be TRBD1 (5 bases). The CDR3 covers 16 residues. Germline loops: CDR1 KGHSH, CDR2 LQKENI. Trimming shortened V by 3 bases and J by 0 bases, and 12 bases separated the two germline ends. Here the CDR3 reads CASSPSGTVSGNTIYF. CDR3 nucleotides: TGTGCCAGCTCACCCTCCGGGACCGTCTCTGGAAACACCATATATTTT.

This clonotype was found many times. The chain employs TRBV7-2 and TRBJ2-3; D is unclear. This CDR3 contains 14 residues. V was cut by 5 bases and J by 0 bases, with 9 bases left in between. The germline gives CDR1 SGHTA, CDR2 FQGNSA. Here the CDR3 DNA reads TGTGCCAGCAGCCCTAGATTCAGCACAGATACGCAGTATTTT. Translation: CASSPRFSTDTQYF.

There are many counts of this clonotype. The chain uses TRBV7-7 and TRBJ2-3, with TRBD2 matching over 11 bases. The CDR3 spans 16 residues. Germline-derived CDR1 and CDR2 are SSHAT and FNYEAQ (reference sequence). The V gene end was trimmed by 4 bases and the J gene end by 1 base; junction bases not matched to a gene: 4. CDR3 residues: CASSSSGGPGTDTQYF. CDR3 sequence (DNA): TGTGCCAGCAGCTCTAGCGGGGGGCCGGGCACAGATACGCAGTATTTT.

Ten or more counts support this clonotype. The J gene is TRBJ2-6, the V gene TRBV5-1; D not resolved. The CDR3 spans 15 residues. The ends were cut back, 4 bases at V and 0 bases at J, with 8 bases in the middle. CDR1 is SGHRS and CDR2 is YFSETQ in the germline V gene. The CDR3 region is CASSPLYSGANVLTF. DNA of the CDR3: TGCGCCAGCAGCCCCCTGTACTCTGGGGCCAACGTCCTGACTTTC.